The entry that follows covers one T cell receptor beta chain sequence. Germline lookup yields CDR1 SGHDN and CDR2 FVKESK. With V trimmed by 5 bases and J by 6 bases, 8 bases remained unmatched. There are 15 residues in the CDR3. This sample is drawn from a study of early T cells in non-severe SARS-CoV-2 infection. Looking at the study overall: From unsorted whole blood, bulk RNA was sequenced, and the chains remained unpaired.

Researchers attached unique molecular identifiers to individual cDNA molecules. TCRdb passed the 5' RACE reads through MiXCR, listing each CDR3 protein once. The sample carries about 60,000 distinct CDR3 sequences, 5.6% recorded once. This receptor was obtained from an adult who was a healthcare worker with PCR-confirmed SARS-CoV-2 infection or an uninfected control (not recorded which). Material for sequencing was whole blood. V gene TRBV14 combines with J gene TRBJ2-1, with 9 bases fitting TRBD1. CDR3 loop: CASSSDRGSFNEQFF. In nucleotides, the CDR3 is TGTGCCAGCAGCTCCGACAGGGGGAGTTTCAATGAGCAGTTCTTC.